Below, 25 T cell receptor beta chains from the same sample are listed, as sequenced in a study of blood T cells in healthy people across ages. For the second PCR, which ran for roughly 6 to 12 cycles, a sample-barcoded 5' primer and a J-beta primer mix were used. TCRdb re-derived calls from the 5' RACE reads in MiXCR, one entry per CDR3 protein. The data contain around 2 million distinct CDR3 sequences, 30% to 40% of them seen just once; the ten biggest clones take up 20% to 25%. The sequencing sample was made of blood. These receptors were obtained from a human donor in good health.

The chain employs TRBV6-2 or TRBV6-3 and TRBJ2-7, with 8 bases aligning to TRBD1. The CDR3 sequence is 16 residues long. CDR1 and CDR2 (germline): MNHEY, SVGEGT. With 7 bases clipped from V and 0 bases from J, the junction kept 11 bases outside the gene matches. Here the CDR3 DNA reads TGTGCCAGCACCCATTTCCGGACAGGGCTCTCCTACGAGCAGTACTTC. Translating it yields CASTHFRTGLSYEQYF.

The table lists this clonotype with a few counts. The chain employs TRBV12-3 or TRBV12-4 and TRBJ1-1; D gene ambiguous. V shed 7 bases and J shed 5 bases, with 14 bases lying between them. This CDR3 spans 13 amino acids. The CDR3 DNA is TGTGCCAGCACCTCTGATACGGGGACTGAAGCTTTCTTT. This sequence encodes CASTSDTGTEAFF.

A few counts support this clonotype. The rearrangement links TRBV13 to TRBJ1-2, with 8 bases identical to TRBD1. Unmatched junction bases numbered 8, after V lost 4 bases and J lost 7 bases. The CDR3 totals 14 residues. Germline lookup yields CDR1 PRHDT and CDR2 FYEKMQ (reference sequence). The CDR3 DNA reads as TGTGCCAGCAGCTCGGACAGGGTGAGGTCTGGCTACACCTTC. Its translation: CASSSDRVRSGYTF. The full variable domain, completed using reference TRBV13 and TRBJ1-2, is AAGVIQSPRHLIKEKRETATLKCYPIPRHDTVYWYQQGPGQDPQFLISFYEKMQSDKGSIPDRFSAQQFSDYHSELNMSSLELGDSALYFCASSSDRVRSGYTFGSGTRLTVV.

This clonotype was found a few times. CDR3 nucleotides: TGCAGTGCAACTACTAGCGGGGGACCACTGGGGGGGGAGACCCAGTACTTC. Encoded protein: CSATTSGGPLGGETQYF. The chain recombines TRBV20-1 with TRBJ2-5; 11 bases map to TRBD2. The CDR3 contains 17 residues. Germline V lookup: CDR1 DFQATT, CDR2 SNEGSKA (reference sequence). V lost 6 bases, J lost 5 bases, and 17 bases stayed unmatched.

The CDR3 here is CSARVGSGGLYNEQFF. In nucleotides, the CDR3 is TGCAGTGCTAGAGTCGGTAGCGGGGGGCTCTACAATGAGCAGTTCTTC. V and J are TRBV20-1 and TRBJ2-1; TRBD2 matches 10 bases. The CDR3 sequence is 16 residues long. Germline CDR1 reads DFQATT; CDR2 reads SNEGSKA (reference sequence). V dropped 1 base and J dropped 3; count of bases not matched to a gene: 6.

This clonotype occurred a few times. V and J are TRBV7-3 and TRBJ2-7, with D possibly TRBD1 on 5 matching bases. The CDR3 extends over 13 amino acids. From germline, CDR1 is SGHTA and CDR2 FQGTGA. V lost 4 bases and J lost 5, with 12 bases in between. The CDR3 coding sequence is TGTGCCAGCAGCTGGACGGACATCCACGAGCAGTACTTC. Translation gives CASSWTDIHEQYF.

The J gene is TRBJ2-7, the V gene TRBV20-1, with D unclear. Trimming cost V 6 bases and J 3 bases, with 9 bases left between them. The CDR3 is made up of 11 amino acids. Germline V gene lookup returns CDR1 DFQATT and CDR2 SNEGSKA (reference sequence). The CDR3 DNA reads as TGCAGTGCGGACCGGGTCTACGAGCAGTACTTC. It translates to CSADRVYEQYF.

The chain joins TRBV7-6 to TRBJ2-1; D may correspond to TRBD1 or TRBD2 (5 bases each). CDR1 is SGHVS and CDR2 is FNYEAQ in the germline V gene. V shed 2 bases and J shed 6 bases, with 8 bases lying between them. This CDR3 has 13 residues. The CDR3 DNA reads as TGTGCCAGCAGCTTATGGGGACCCAATGAGCAGTTCTTC. This sequence encodes CASSLWGPNEQFF.

This clonotype was seen more than once but under ten times. The chain recombines TRBV5-1 with TRBJ2-2; D unclear. Germline CDR1 reads SGHRS; CDR2 reads YFSETQ. The V gene lost 6 bases and the J gene lost 3 bases, with 15 bases spanning the gap. This CDR3 spans 15 amino acids. In DNA, the CDR3 is TGCGCCAGCAACGAACTCCCGGGCTACACCGGGGAGCTGTTTTTT. Translating it yields CASNELPGYTGELFF.

The chain links TRBV15 to TRBJ1-2, with TRBD1 as a possible D gene (5 bases). Trimming took 3 bases from V and 4 from J, leaving 12 bases between them. The CDR3 length is 14 residues. Germline V gene data show CDR1 as LNHNV and CDR2 as YYDKDF (reference sequence). CDR3 protein: CATSSATGVYGYTF. The CDR3 DNA reads as TGTGCCACCAGCAGCGCTACAGGCGTCTATGGCTACACCTTC.

This chain links TRBV10-3 with TRBJ2-1; D perhaps matches TRBD2 (6 bases). The CDR3 length is 15 residues. Germline values: CDR1 ENHRY, CDR2 SYGVKD. V was shortened by 2 bases and J by 9 bases, with 17 bases between the two germline ends. As DNA, the CDR3 is TGTGCCATCAGTGAGGAACTAGCTCGTGTGGGTGAGCAGTTCTTC. It codes for CAISEELARVGEQFF.

This clonotype has a handful of counts. The chain is built from TRBV10-3 and TRBJ2-3, with D tentatively TRBD1 (6 bases). Germline CDR1 ENHRY, CDR2 SYGVKD. CDR3 length: 16 amino acids. V lost 0 bases, J lost 1 base, and 11 bases lay in between. The CDR3 DNA sequence: TGTGCCATCAGTGAGTCTGCCAGACAGGGCACAGATACGCAGTATTTT. Translating gives CAISESARQGTDTQYF.

This chain connects TRBV6-2 or TRBV6-3 to TRBJ2-2, with D perhaps TRBD1 or TRBD2 (5 bases each). The CDR3 totals 15 residues. Deletions cut 6 bases from V and 2 bases from J, with 13 bases between. Germline lookup yields CDR1 MNHEY and CDR2 SVGEGT. DNA for the CDR3: TGTGCCAGCAGACGGGGCCTAATAAACACCGGGGAGCTGTTTTTT. It specifies CASRRGLINTGELFF.

The V and J genes are TRBV12-3 or TRBV12-4 and TRBJ1-5, with a weak D call TRBD1 (6 bases). The ends were cut back, 5 bases at V and 7 bases at J, with 21 bases in the middle. This CDR3 has 16 residues. Here the CDR3 reads CASSHGQSTLRQPQHF. CDR3 nucleotides: TGTGCCAGCAGTCACGGACAGTCTACCCTCAGGCAGCCCCAGCATTTT.

This clonotype appeared once. V gene TRBV6-1 combines with J gene TRBJ1-1, with D unclear. Trimming took off 11 bases at V and 3 bases at J, with 16 bases between the two ends. CDR1 is MNHNS, CDR2 SASEGT, per germline. This CDR3 spans 13 amino acids. CDR3 nucleotide sequence: TGTGCCGGCGGTGAGCGGGAGGACACTGAAGCTTTCTTT. Translating gives CAGGEREDTEAFF.

This rearrangement joins TRBV6-1 to TRBJ2-5; possibly TRBD2 for D (5 bases). CDR1 is MNHNS and CDR2 is SASEGT in the germline V gene. The CDR3 consists of 16 residues. V gave up 7 bases and J gave up 0 bases, with 18 bases separating them. In DNA form, the CDR3 reads TGTGCCAGCAAAATGTGGAGGCAGATTTACCAAGAGACCCAGTACTTC. Protein product: CASKMWRQIYQETQYF.

The chain has TRBV19 and TRBJ2-7; D possibly corresponds to TRBD2 (6 bases). Deletions cut 0 bases from V and 4 bases from J, with 10 bases between. The CDR3 covers 14 residues. From germline, CDR1 is LNHDA and CDR2 SQIVND (reference sequence). CDR3 in amino acids: CASSIDPAGYEQYF. Written as DNA, the CDR3 is TGTGCCAGTAGTATAGACCCCGCGGGATACGAGCAGTACTTC.

As for this clonotype: Germline and junction disagree at one end, which may indicate a read error. The V call is TRBV7-2, the J call TRBJ2-5; 7 positions match TRBD2. This CDR3 spans 12 amino acids. Germline V gene lookup returns CDR1 SGHTA and CDR2 FQGNSA. DNA for the CDR3: TGTGCCGGCAGCCTAGCGGCGAGGACCCAGTACTTC. Its translation: CAGSLAARTQYF.

Only a few counts were recorded for this clonotype. The gene calls are TRBV28 and TRBJ1-1; no clear D gene. The CDR3 contains 13 residues. V was pared by 4 bases and J by 6 bases, with 12 bases between. Germline V gene sequence: CDR1 MDHEN, CDR2 SYDVKM. CDR3 region: CASSSRAVPEAFF. For the CDR3, the DNA is TGTGCCAGCAGTTCTCGGGCAGTCCCTGAAGCTTTCTTT.

Only one count was recorded for this clonotype. The rearrangement links TRBV15 to TRBJ2-2; TRBD1 might be the D (5 bases). Germline assignment: CDR1 LNHNV and CDR2 YYDKDF (reference sequence). Trimming removed 6 bases at V and 6 bases at J, with 17 bases between. This CDR3 contains 15 residues. This CDR3 is CATSRETGYAGELFF. The CDR3 DNA reads as TGTGCCACCAGTAGGGAAACAGGATATGCCGGGGAGCTGTTTTTT.

V gene TRBV27 combines with J gene TRBJ2-2; 11 nucleotides align to TRBD1. The CDR3 is made up of 18 amino acids. From germline, CDR1 is MNHEY and CDR2 SMNVEV (reference sequence). With 5 bases clipped from V and 7 bases from J, the junction kept 15 bases outside the gene matches. CDR3: CASSLHPIGTGGGGELFF. The CDR3 DNA reads TGTGCCAGCAGTCTCCACCCCATCGGGACAGGGGGAGGCGGGGAGCTGTTTTTT.

About this clonotype: An end of the junction does not agree with germline; a read error may underlie this. The rearrangement uses TRBV4-3 and TRBJ1-6; D is unclear. The length of the CDR3 is 17 residues. Germline V gene sequence: CDR1 LGHNA, CDR2 YSLEER. The DNA for the CDR3 is TGCGCCGGCAGCCAAGATATTGGAGGCACCAACCTACCTCCCCTCCACTTT. Its protein is CAGSQDIGGTNLPPLHF.

This clonotype was seen a handful of times. The chain employs TRBV5-6 and TRBJ2-1; unclear D gene. V was clipped by 0 bases and J by 2 bases, with 6 bases between them. The CDR3 runs to 14 residues. The V gene's germline CDR1 is SGHDT and CDR2 YYEEEE. The CDR3 spells CASSLDAAYNEQFF. CDR3 DNA sequence: TGTGCCAGCAGCTTGGACGCAGCCTACAATGAGCAGTTCTTC.

This clonotype was detected a few times. This chain uses TRBV29-1 with TRBJ2-5; D is possibly TRBD1 (6 bases). The CDR3 extends over 12 amino acids. Looked up from germline, CDR1 is SQVTM and CDR2 is ANQGSEA. Trimming left V 4 bases short and J 2 bases short, with 8 bases between. The chain's CDR3 is CSVATGQETQYF. The CDR3 region has the DNA TGCAGCGTTGCTACAGGGCAAGAGACCCAGTACTTC.

This clonotype was observed a handful of times. At one end the junction does not follow the germline gene, possibly because of a read error. This sequence joins TRBV6-5 and TRBJ1-6; 8 bases line up with TRBD1. This CDR3 contains 14 residues. Germline V gives CDR1 MNHEY, CDR2 SVGAGI. CDR3 nucleotides: TGTACCAGCAGTCGGACAGGGTGGAATTCACCCCTCCACTTT. Translating gives CTSSRTGWNSPLHF.